This TCR beta chain was identified in a study of T cells in Graves' hyperthyroidism and ophthalmopathy. The length of the CDR3 is 13 residues. With 1 base removed from V and 4 bases from J, the gap between germline ends came to 6 bases. The CDR3 regions of TCR beta were amplified from RNA transcripts. Carried out on the TCR CDR3, a first-round RT-PCR used the HTBI primer set. Via MiXCR, TCRdb re-called the multiplex PCR reads, giving one row per CDR3 protein. The sample holds approximately 640,000 distinct CDR3 sequences, about 17% seen once. This clonotype was counted ten times or more. The antigen is unknown. General study results and limits: Stable hyperthyroidism was told apart from ophthalmopathy by a model built on 13 V-J features.

The hyperthyroidism was newly diagnosed and had lasted under 2 months; the patients were aged 18 to 65. The receptor was derived from a woman aged 25 to 45 with Graves' hyperthyroidism. This chain links TRBV12-3 or TRBV12-4 with TRBJ2-3; no firm D call. Sequencing was performed on blood. The DNA of the CDR3 is TGTGCCAGCAGTTTAGTGGTGTCAGATACGCAGTATTTT. It specifies CASSLVVSDTQYF.